The rows below give T cell receptor beta chains drawn from one sample of a study of blood T cell repertoires in COVID-19. Using immunoSEQ multiplex PCR, the repertoire was profiled, and TCRdb retains in-frame clones only, with some absent. The sample records a few hundred thousand clones, approximately 85% being singletons. Sequences were obtained from peripheral blood. All receptors derive from a human donor in a cohort sampled during active COVID-19. Both conserved end residues are part of each CDR3. D genes are given only for firm matches. Size tells how often a clone was seen (once, few, many) or the class of an expanded clone, and some rows leave it out.

once	TRBV7-2	TRBJ2-5	TRBD2	TGTGCCAGCAGTCCCACCCTAGCGGGCCTCCAAGAGACCCAGTACTTC	CASSPTLAGLQETQYF
.	TRBV19	TRBJ1-3	.	TGTGCCAGTAGTCTCCAGGGAAACACCATATATTTT	CASSLQGNTIYF
.	TRBV28	TRBJ1-2	TRBD1	TGTGCCAGCAGCCTAGACAGGGTAAAGGGCTACACCTTC	CASSLDRVKGYTF
.	TRBV5-4	TRBJ2-3	TRBD2	TGTGCCAGCAGCAGTCAGCGGGGTGGGGTCACAGATACGCAGTATTTT	CASSSQRGGVTDTQYF
once	TRBV5-6	TRBJ1-1	.	TGTGCCAGCAGAAAAACAGGTAACATTGAAGCTTTCTTT	CASRKTGNIEAFF
.	TRBV3-1/TRBV3-2	TRBJ2-3	.	TGTGCCAGCAGCCAAGGAGGCACCCCGACAGATACGCAGTATTTT	CASSQGGTPTDTQYF
.	TRBV28	TRBJ2-7	TRBD1	TGTGCCAGCAGTTCCCGGACAGGGGAGAGGTACGAGCAGTACTTC	CASSSRTGERYEQYF
.	TRBV2	TRBJ2-6	TRBD1	TGTGCCAGCAACGGACAGGGCAGGGTTGGGGCCAACGTCCTGACTTTC	CASNGQGRVGANVLTF
.	TRBV7-2	TRBJ1-6	TRBD1	TGTGCCAGCACGCACGGGACAGGGATTCCCTCGGAGGGGACACCCCTCCACTTT	CASTHGTGIPSEGTPLHF
.	TRBV27	TRBJ2-3	TRBD1	TGTGCCAGCGGCGAGGGGGCTAGCACAGATACGCAGTATTTT	CASGEGASTDTQYF
.	TRBV19	TRBJ2-7	TRBD1	TGTGCCAGTAGCCGCAGAAGGACAGGGGTAGGCTACGAGCAGTACTTC	CASSRRRTGVGYEQYF
.	TRBV18	TRBJ1-1	TRBD1	TGTGCCAGCTCACCCCGGGACAGGGGTTCTGGCACTGAAGCTTTCTTT	CASSPRDRGSGTEAFF
.	TRBV7-9	TRBJ1-1	.	TGTGCCAGCAGCTTATCATGGGGCGACACTGAAGCTTTCTTT	CASSLSWGDTEAFF